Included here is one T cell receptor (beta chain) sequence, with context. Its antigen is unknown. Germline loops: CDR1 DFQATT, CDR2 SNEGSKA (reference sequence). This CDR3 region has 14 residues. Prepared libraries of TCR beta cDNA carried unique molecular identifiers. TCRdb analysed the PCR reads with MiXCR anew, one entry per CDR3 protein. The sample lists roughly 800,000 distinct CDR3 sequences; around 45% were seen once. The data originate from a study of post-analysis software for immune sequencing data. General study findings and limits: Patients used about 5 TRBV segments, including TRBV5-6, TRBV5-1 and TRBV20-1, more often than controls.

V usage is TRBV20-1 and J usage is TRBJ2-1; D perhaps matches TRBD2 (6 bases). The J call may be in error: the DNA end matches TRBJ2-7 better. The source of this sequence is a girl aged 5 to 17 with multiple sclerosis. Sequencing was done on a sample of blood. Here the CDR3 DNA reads TGCAGTGTTTCGCCCGGGAGCTCCTACAATGAGCAGTACTTC. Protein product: CSVSPGSSYNEQYF.